Shown below are 8 T cell receptor beta chains from a single sample sequenced in a study of vaccination effects on CD4 cells after COVID-19. For these receptors, no antigen is known. Before any sequencing was done, the ViraFEST assay used viral peptide pools to expand antigen-specific CD4+ T cells. The culture ran for 10 days before CD4+ T cells were isolated. Vaccination of participants consisted of two doses of either the BNT162b2 or mRNA-1273 vaccine. Repertoires were generated with immunoSEQ multiplex PCR, while TCRdb's copy carries only in-frame clones and drops some. The sample yields about 61,000 clones, around 73% seen once. This specimen consisted of CD4+ T cells from PBMCs cultured with HCoV-229E spike peptides, obtained after COVID-19 vaccination. The receptors shown here come from a human donor who received a COVID-19 vaccine.

This clone showed up just once. V is TRBV5-1 and J is TRBJ2-2; 9 positions match TRBD2. V gave up 3 bases and J gave up 7 bases; unmatched junction bases: 10. CDR3 length: 16 amino acids. Germline CDR1 and CDR2: SGHRS and YFSETQ. The CDR3 here is CASSYSGGIDVGELFF. The CDR3 DNA reads TGCGCCAGCAGCTATAGCGGGGGCATCGACGTCGGGGAGCTGTTTTTT.

V gene TRBV7-8 combines with J gene TRBJ1-1, with a weak D call TRBD1 (5 bases). CDR1 and CDR2 (germline): SGHVS, FQNEAQ. This CDR3 region has 15 residues. V lost 2 bases to trimming and J lost 0 bases, with 10 bases between them. DNA for the CDR3: TGTGCCAGCAGCTTACGCCGGGACCTGAACACTGAAGCTTTCTTT. As protein: CASSLRRDLNTEAFF.

This chain joins TRBV24-1 and TRBJ2-3, with D hard to call. This CDR3 has 12 amino acids. V shed 4 bases and J shed 6 bases, with 7 bases lying between them. Looked up from germline, CDR1 is KGHDR and CDR2 is SFDVKD. CDR3 loop: CATSDPPDTQYF. The DNA for the CDR3 is TGTGCCACCAGTGACCCCCCCGATACGCAGTATTTT.

J is TRBJ1-2 and V is TRBV28; 9 bases agree with TRBD1. The CDR3 is made up of 15 amino acids. The J segment lost 3 bases and the V segment lost 3 bases, leaving 5 bases of the junction unmatched. CDR1 is MDHEN and CDR2 is SYDVKM in the germline V gene. The CDR3: CASSFRGQGDYGYTF. CDR3 nucleotide sequence: TGTGCCAGCAGTTTTAGGGGACAGGGCGACTATGGCTACACCTTC.

This rearrangement joins TRBV5-1 to TRBJ1-2, with no clear D. The CDR3 covers 13 residues. Germline values: CDR1 SGHRS, CDR2 YFSETQ. V was shortened by 3 bases and J by 1 base, with 7 bases between the two germline ends. The CDR3 coding sequence is TGCGCCAGCAGCTCAGGAGGTAACTATGGCTACACCTTC. It is translated as CASSSGGNYGYTF.

The rearrangement links TRBV2 to TRBJ2-3; possibly TRBD1 for D (5 bases). V was clipped by 2 bases and J by 0 bases, with 12 bases between them. Germline V gene data show CDR1 as SNHLY and CDR2 as FYNNEI. This CDR3 comprises 16 residues. CDR3 region: CASSESRGLSTDTQYF. DNA for the CDR3: TGTGCCAGCAGTGAATCAAGGGGTCTTAGCACAGATACGCAGTATTTT.

This clone turned up a few times. V and J are TRBV25-1 and TRBJ1-6, with 7 bases aligning to TRBD1. V lost 4 bases, J lost 8 bases, and 5 bases stayed unmatched. This CDR3 region has 14 residues. Germline V gives CDR1 MGHDK, CDR2 SYGVNS. The CDR3 DNA sequence: TGTGCCAGCAGTGCGCGACAGGGCCATTCACCCCTCCACTTT. Translating gives CASSARQGHSPLHF.

The rearrangement joins TRBV29-1 to TRBJ1-5; D gene unclear. Trimming removed 6 bases at V and 2 bases at J, with 8 bases between. In germline, CDR1 is SQVTM, CDR2 ANQGSEA. The CDR3 runs to 12 residues. CDR3 in DNA: TGCAGCGTCGTCACTGGCAATCAGCCCCAGCATTTT. This translates into CSVVTGNQPQHF.